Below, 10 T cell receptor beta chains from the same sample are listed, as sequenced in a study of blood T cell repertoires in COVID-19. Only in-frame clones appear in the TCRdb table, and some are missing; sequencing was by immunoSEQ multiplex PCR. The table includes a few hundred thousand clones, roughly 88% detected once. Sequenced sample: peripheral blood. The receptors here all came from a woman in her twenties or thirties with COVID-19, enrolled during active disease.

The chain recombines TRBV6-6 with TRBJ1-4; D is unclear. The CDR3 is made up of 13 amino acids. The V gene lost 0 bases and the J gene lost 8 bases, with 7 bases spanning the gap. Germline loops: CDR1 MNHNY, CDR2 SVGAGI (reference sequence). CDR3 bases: TGTGCCAGCAGTTACTCCGGGAGCGAAAAACTGTTTTTT. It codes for CASSYSGSEKLFF.

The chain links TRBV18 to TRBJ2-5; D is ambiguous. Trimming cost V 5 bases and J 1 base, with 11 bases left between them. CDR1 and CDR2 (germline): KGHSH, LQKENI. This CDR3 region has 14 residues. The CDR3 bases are TGTGCCAGCTCAAGCACCTCGTCCCAAGAGACCCAGTACTTC. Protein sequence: CASSSTSSQETQYF.

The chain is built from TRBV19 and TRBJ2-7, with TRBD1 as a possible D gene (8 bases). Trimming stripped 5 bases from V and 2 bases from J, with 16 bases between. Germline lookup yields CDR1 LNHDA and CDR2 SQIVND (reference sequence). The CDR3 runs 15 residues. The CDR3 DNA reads TGTGCCAGTAGTGTCACTACAGGGGGGGCCTACGAGCAGTACTTC. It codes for CASSVTTGGAYEQYF. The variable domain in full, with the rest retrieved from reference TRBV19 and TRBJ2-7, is DGGITQSPKYLFRKEGQNVTLSCEQNLNHDAMYWYRQDPGQGLRLIYYSQIVNDFQKGDIAEGYSVSREKKESFPLTVTSAQKNPTAFYLCASSVTTGGAYEQYFGPGTRLTVT.

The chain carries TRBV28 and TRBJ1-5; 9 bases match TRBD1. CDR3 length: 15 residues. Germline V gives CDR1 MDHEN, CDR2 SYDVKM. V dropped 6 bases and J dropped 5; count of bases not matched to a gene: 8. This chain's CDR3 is CASSGGQGKDQPQHF. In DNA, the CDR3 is TGTGCCAGCAGCGGGGGACAGGGAAAAGATCAGCCCCAGCATTTT.

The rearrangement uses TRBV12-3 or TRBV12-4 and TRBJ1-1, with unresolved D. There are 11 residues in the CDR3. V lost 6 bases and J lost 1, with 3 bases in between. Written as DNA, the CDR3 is TGTGCCAGCAGCCAGAACACTGAAGCTTTCTTT. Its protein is CASSQNTEAFF.

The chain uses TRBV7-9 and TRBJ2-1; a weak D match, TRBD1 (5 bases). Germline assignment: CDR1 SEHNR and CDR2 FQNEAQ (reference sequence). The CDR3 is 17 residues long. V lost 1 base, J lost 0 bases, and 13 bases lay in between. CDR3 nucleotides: TGTGCCAGCAGCTTAGGTTTAGGGGTCAGCTCCTACAATGAGCAGTTCTTC. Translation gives CASSLGLGVSSYNEQFF.

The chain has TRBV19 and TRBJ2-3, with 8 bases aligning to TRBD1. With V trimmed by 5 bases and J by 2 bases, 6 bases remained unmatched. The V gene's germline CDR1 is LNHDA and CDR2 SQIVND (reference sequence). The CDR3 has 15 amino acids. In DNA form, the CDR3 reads TGTGCCAGTAGTCCGAGGGACAGGAACACAGATACGCAGTATTTT. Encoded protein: CASSPRDRNTDTQYF.

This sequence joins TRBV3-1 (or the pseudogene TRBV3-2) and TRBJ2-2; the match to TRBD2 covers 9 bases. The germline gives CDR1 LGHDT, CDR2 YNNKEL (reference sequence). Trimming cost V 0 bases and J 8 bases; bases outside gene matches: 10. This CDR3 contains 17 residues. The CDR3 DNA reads TGTGCCAGCAGCCAAGATCGTAATAGCGGGAGAACTGGGGAGCTGTTTTTT. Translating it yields CASSQDRNSGRTGELFF.

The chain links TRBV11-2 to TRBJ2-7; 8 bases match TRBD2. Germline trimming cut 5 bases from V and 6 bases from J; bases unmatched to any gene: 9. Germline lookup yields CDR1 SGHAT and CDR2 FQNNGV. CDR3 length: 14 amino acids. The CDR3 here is CASSRGREEGEQYF. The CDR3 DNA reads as TGTGCCAGCAGCCGGGGGCGGGAGGAAGGCGAGCAGTACTTC.

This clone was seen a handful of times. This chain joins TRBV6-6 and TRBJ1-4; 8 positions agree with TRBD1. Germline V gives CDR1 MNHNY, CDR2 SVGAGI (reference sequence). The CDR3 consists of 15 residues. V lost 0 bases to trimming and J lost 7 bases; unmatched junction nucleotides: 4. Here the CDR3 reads CASSYSTGDVEKLFF. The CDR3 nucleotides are TGTGCCAGCAGTTACTCGACAGGGGACGTTGAAAAACTGTTTTTT.